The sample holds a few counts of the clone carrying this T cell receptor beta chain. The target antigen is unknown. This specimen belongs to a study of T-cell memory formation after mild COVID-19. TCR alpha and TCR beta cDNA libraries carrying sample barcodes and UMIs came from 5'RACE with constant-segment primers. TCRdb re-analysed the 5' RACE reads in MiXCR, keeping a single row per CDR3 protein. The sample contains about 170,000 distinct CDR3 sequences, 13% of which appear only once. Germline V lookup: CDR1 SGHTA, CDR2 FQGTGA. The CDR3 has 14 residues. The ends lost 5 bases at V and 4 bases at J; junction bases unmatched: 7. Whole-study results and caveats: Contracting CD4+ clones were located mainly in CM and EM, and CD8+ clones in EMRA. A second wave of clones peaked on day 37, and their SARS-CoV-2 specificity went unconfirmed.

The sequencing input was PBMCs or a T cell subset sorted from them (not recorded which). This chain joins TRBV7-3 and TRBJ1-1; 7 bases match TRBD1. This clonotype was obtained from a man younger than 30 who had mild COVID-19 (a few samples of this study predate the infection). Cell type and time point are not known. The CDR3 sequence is CASSPTGALTEAFF. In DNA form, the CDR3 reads TGTGCCAGCAGCCCAACAGGGGCCCTCACTGAAGCTTTCTTT. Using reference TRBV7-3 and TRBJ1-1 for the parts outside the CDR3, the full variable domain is GAGVSQTPSNKVTEKGKYVELRCDPISGHTALYWYRQSLGQGPEFLIYFQGTGAADDSGLPNDRFFAVRPEGSVSTLKIQRTERGDSAVYLCASSPTGALTEAFFGQGTRLTVV.